The 18 T cell receptor beta chains below were found in one sample sequenced in a study of blood T cell repertoires in COVID-19. Method: immunoSEQ multiplex PCR; TCRdb's copy keeps in-frame clones and lacks some. Among over 120,000 clones listed, around 88% were seen once. The material sequenced was peripheral blood. Every receptor here comes from a man between 60 and 75 years old with active or convalescent COVID-19.

This sequence joins TRBV19 and TRBJ1-1, with a tentative D call TRBD1 (6 bases). V lost 5 bases, J lost 0 bases, and 10 bases lay in between. Germline V gene lookup returns CDR1 LNHDA and CDR2 SQIVND (reference sequence). The CDR3 contains 14 residues. Here the CDR3 DNA reads TGTGCCAGTAGTCCCAACAGGGTGAACACTGAAGCTTTCTTT. The encoded protein is CASSPNRVNTEAFF.

In regard to this clone: This specimen includes other DNA sequences encoding the same CDR3. The V gene is TRBV5-1, the J gene TRBJ2-1; D is perhaps TRBD1 (6 bases). The CDR3 is 13 residues long. The germline V gene has CDR1 SGHRS and CDR2 YFSETQ. V gave up 1 base and J gave up 6 bases, with 8 bases separating them. CDR3 DNA sequence: TGCGCCAGCAGCTTGAGCAGGGGCAATGAGCAGTTCTTC. This sequence encodes CASSLSRGNEQFF.

V gene TRBV24-1 combines with J gene TRBJ2-3; 8 bases align to TRBD2. The V segment lost 3 bases and the J segment 4 bases; nucleotides outside the gene matches: 8. CDR1 is KGHDR, CDR2 SFDVKD, per germline. The CDR3 runs 16 residues. CDR3 loop: CATSDENTGGPDTQYF. The CDR3 coding sequence is TGTGCCACCAGTGATGAAAACACGGGAGGGCCAGATACGCAGTATTTT.

V usage is TRBV4-2 and J usage is TRBJ2-3; 9 nucleotides agree with TRBD2. Trimming at V came to 5 bases and at J to 6 bases, leaving 24 bases not matched to a gene. CDR3 length equals 20 residues. Germline assignment: CDR1 LGHNA and CDR2 YNFKEQ. Here the CDR3 reads CASSSIGDWGAGGRVDTQYF. Written as DNA, the CDR3 is TGTGCCAGCAGCTCGATAGGGGACTGGGGAGCGGGGGGCCGGGTGGATACGCAGTATTTT.

The chain employs TRBV7-6 and TRBJ2-1; the D gene is possibly TRBD2 (7 bases). The CDR3 contains 15 residues. V lost 0 bases to trimming and J lost 10 bases, with 16 bases between them. The germline V gene has CDR1 SGHVS and CDR2 FNYEAQ. The CDR3 nucleotides are TGTGCCAGCAGCTTAGCGGGGGGGCCTGGAGTCGAGCAGTTCTTC. This codes for CASSLAGGPGVEQFF.

The chain is built from TRBV28 and TRBJ2-1, with D possibly matching TRBD2 (5 bases). V was pared by 5 bases and J by 8 bases, with 22 bases between. Germline-derived CDR1 and CDR2 are MDHEN and SYDVKM. The CDR3 extends over 16 amino acids. The CDR3 DNA is TGTGCCAGCAGTCCATCCGGCGCGGGCCGATGGGATGAGCAGTTCTTC. It is translated as CASSPSGAGRWDEQFF.

The chain links TRBV18 to TRBJ2-2; D not resolved. The CDR3 loop spans 15 amino acids. Germline V CDR1 and CDR2: KGHSH, LQKENI. V lost 0 bases and J 0 bases, leaving 5 bases between the germline ends. The DNA of the CDR3 is TGTGCCAGCTCACCACCTTCGGCGAACACCGGGGAGCTGTTTTTT. Translated: CASSPPSANTGELFF.

This chain connects TRBV2 to TRBJ1-2, with D uncertain. This CDR3 contains 15 residues. The germline V gene encodes CDR1 SNHLY and CDR2 FYNNEI. Deletions cut 7 bases from V and 0 bases from J, with 15 bases between. CDR3 residues: CASKEAAAPNYGYTF. The CDR3 DNA reads as TGTGCCAGCAAGGAGGCGGCAGCCCCTAACTATGGCTACACCTTC.

Comments on this clone: The sample contains more than one DNA sequence encoding this CDR3. The V call is TRBV24-1, the J call TRBJ1-5; D unresolved. Between the trimmed V and J ends, which lost 4 bases and 5 bases, there was a span of 8 bases. Germline V CDR1 and CDR2: KGHDR, SFDVKD. CDR3 length: 13 amino acids. Here the CDR3 DNA reads TGTGCCACCAGTGAGTCGCAGGATCAGCCCCAGCATTTT. It encodes CATSESQDQPQHF.

The chain links TRBV6-5 to TRBJ2-5, with 7 bases lining up with TRBD2. The germline V gene has CDR1 MNHEY and CDR2 SVGAGI. This CDR3 region has 13 residues. With 5 bases clipped from V and 5 bases from J, the junction kept 5 bases outside the gene matches. CDR3 nucleotides: TGTGCCAGCAGTCTCGGGGGGTTGGAGACCCAGTACTTC. Protein product: CASSLGGLETQYF.

The chain combines TRBV19 with TRBJ1-6, with D maybe TRBD1 (6 bases). V lost 7 bases to trimming and J lost 10 bases, with 17 bases between them. The CDR3 spans 14 residues. Germline CDR1 LNHDA, CDR2 SQIVND (reference sequence). CDR3 amino acids: CASNERQVRSPLHF. The CDR3 coding sequence is TGTGCCAGTAATGAACGACAGGTTCGGTCACCCCTCCACTTT.

In its sample, this clone was seen once. This sequence joins TRBV5-1 and TRBJ1-2; D not resolved. Germline values: CDR1 SGHRS, CDR2 YFSETQ. The V and J ends lost 1 base and 5 bases respectively, with 18 bases between them. The CDR3 has 16 residues. The CDR3 region has the DNA TGCGCCAGCAGCTTGAGTTTTAGTGCCCGCGGGTATGGCTACACCTTC. Translation: CASSLSFSARGYGYTF. The whole variable domain, remainder taken from reference TRBV5-1 and TRBJ1-2, is KAGVTQTPRYLIKTRGQQVTLSCSPISGHRSVSWYQQTPGQGLQFLFEYFSETQRNKGNFPGRFSGRQFSNSRSEMNVSTLELGDSALYLCASSLSFSARGYGYTFGSGTRLTVV.

V is TRBV7-9 and J is TRBJ2-7; D remains unclear. Germline CDR1 SEHNR, CDR2 FQNEAQ (reference sequence). Trimming cost V 2 bases and J 2 bases, with 10 bases left between them. This CDR3 contains 14 residues. CDR3: CASSLFQATYEQYF. The CDR3 DNA reads as TGTGCCAGCAGCTTATTCCAGGCGACCTACGAGCAGTACTTC.

This chain joins TRBV7-2 and TRBJ2-2; 8 bases are shared with TRBD2. This CDR3 region has 17 residues. In germline, CDR1 is SGHTA, CDR2 FQGNSA. Trimming cost V 5 bases and J 3 bases; bases outside gene matches: 11. The CDR3 bases are TGTGCCAGCAGCCCCAGGAGCGGGAGCGGGTACACCGGGGAGCTGTTTTTT. Its protein product is CASSPRSGSGYTGELFF.

This chain uses TRBV18 with TRBJ1-1; TRBD1 aligns across 11 bases. The germline V gene encodes CDR1 KGHSH and CDR2 LQKENI. The CDR3 runs to 15 residues. The ends lost 4 bases at V and 5 bases at J; junction bases unmatched: 6. This CDR3 reads CASSRGQGAWTEAFF. The CDR3 DNA sequence: TGTGCCAGCTCACGAGGACAGGGGGCGTGGACTGAAGCTTTCTTT.

The V call is TRBV7-2, the J call TRBJ2-5, with 7 bases matching TRBD1. V shed 4 bases and J 2 bases; nucleotides not matched to a gene: 7. The CDR3 length is 15 residues. Germline CDR1 and CDR2: SGHTA and FQGNSA. The chain's CDR3 is CASSWGQHGQETQYF. Written as DNA, the CDR3 is TGTGCCAGCAGCTGGGGACAGCATGGGCAAGAGACCCAGTACTTC.

This clone was seen just once. This chain uses TRBV19 with TRBJ1-5, with 7 bases that match TRBD1. After removal of 9 bases from V and 5 bases from J, the junction contained 7 bases not matched to a gene. The CDR3 is 13 amino acids. Germline lookup yields CDR1 LNHDA and CDR2 SQIVND (reference sequence). CDR3 nucleotide sequence: TGTGCCAGCGAGGACAGGAGGGATCAGCCCCAGCATTTT. Protein product: CASEDRRDQPQHF.

The genes are TRBV29-1 and TRBJ1-1; D perhaps matches TRBD1 (6 bases). CDR1 and CDR2 (germline): SQVTM, ANQGSEA. The V end was cut by 5 bases, the J end by 1 base, with 14 bases between. This CDR3 comprises 14 residues. CDR3 DNA: TGCAGCGTTCGTGGGGGCGCCGGGAACACTGAAGCTTTCTTT. Residues: CSVRGGAGNTEAFF.